This T cell receptor (beta chain) originates from a study of T cells after yellow fever vaccination. Regarding the study as a whole: The booster saw the reappearance of most primary-vaccination clones (more than 95% CD4, less than 90% CD8).

This clonotype was seen many times. Its cognate antigen is unknown. TCRdb fed the 5' RACE reads into MiXCR, producing one record per CDR3 protein. The sample contains around 320,000 distinct CDR3 sequences, approximately 4% of which appear only once. CDR3 size: 15 residues. The germline gives CDR1 MNHEY, CDR2 SVGEGT. V lost 6 bases and J lost 2, with 15 bases in between. The chain recombines TRBV6-2 or TRBV6-3 with TRBJ2-3, with a tentative D call TRBD2 (6 bases). The sample was PBMCs, taken 15 days after the yellow fever booster vaccination. This clonotype was obtained from a man between 18 and 29 years old who received the YFV17D yellow fever vaccine. CDR3 amino acids: CASRTIGGNTDTQYF. CDR3 nucleotide sequence: TGTGCCAGCAGGACCATAGGAGGGAACACAGATACGCAGTATTTT.